Described below is a single T cell receptor beta chain sequence and its context. This record belongs to a study of blood T cell repertoires in COVID-19. On the study more broadly: COVID-19 samples collected from the United States, Italy and Spain covered acute and convalescent phases.

Per the original data handling: How many nucleated cells were present was estimated from reference gene primer amplification. Repertoires were generated with immunoSEQ multiplex PCR, while TCRdb's copy carries only in-frame clones and drops some. V and J calls and clone size are given by that table; D and trimming were obtained from the DNA. Of about 130,000 clones listed, 70% to 85% are singletons. This CDR3 is built from 19 residues. In germline, CDR1 is MGHRA, CDR2 YSYEKL. The V and J ends lost 0 bases and 1 base, in that order; junction bases with no gene match: 9. The chain joins TRBV4-1 to TRBJ2-6, with 7 bases identical to TRBD1. Input material: peripheral blood. This TCR was recovered from a woman aged 55-75 years with acute or convalescent COVID-19. For the CDR3, the DNA is TGCGCCAGCAGCCAAGAGGGACAGAGGGTTCTTTCTGGGGCCAACGTCCTGACTTTC. It specifies CASSQEGQRVLSGANVLTF.